The 10 T cell receptor beta chains presented below share a single source sample, sequenced in a study of naive and memory T cell subsets. Ligated cDNA underwent four rounds of PCR with nested alpha and beta constant region primers and SP2. MiXCR, run by TCRdb on the UMI-ligation and nested PCR reads, gives a single entry per CDR3 protein. The data hold about 26,000 distinct CDR3 sequences, with over 4% observed a single time. A UMI-containing oligonucleotide was joined by 3' ligation to the TCR cDNA template. Sample: blood. These receptors all stem from an adult in good health.

This clonotype occurred a few times. The chain couples TRBV6-2 or TRBV6-3 to TRBJ2-7, with a weak D call TRBD1 (5 bases). CDR1 is MNHEY and CDR2 is SVGEGT in the germline V gene. V lost 6 bases and J lost 1, with 25 bases in between. There are 18 residues in the CDR3. CDR3 nucleotide sequence: TGTGCCAGCAGCAGCAGGGCAGTAGTAAGAACCAAATCCTACGAGCAGTACTTC. Translation: CASSSRAVVRTKSYEQYF.

This clonotype was recorded a few times. The chain carries TRBV30 and TRBJ1-4, with D possibly matching TRBD1 (6 bases). Per germline, CDR1 GTSNPN and CDR2 SVGIG (reference sequence). The V and J ends lost 5 bases and 4 bases respectively, with 17 bases between them. The CDR3 extends over 15 amino acids. CDR3 coding DNA: TGTGCCTGGGGAGCCACGGGACACCGTAATGAAAAACTGTTTTTT. This encodes CAWGATGHRNEKLFF.

This clonotype occurred many times. The chain is built from TRBV7-9 and TRBJ2-3; D gene unclear. Trimming pared 1 base from V and 7 bases from J, leaving 9 bases between. The CDR3 has 13 residues. The germline V gene encodes CDR1 SEHNR and CDR2 FQNEAQ (reference sequence). Written as DNA, the CDR3 is TGTGCCAGCAGCTTAGGCGCTGCTAATACGCAGTATTTT. As protein: CASSLGAANTQYF.

Ten or more counts support this clonotype. At one end, the junction sequence differs from germline, possibly due to a read error. The chain combines TRBV7-8 with TRBJ2-1; D not resolved. Germline V gene data show CDR1 as SGHVS and CDR2 as FQNEAQ. The CDR3 spans 13 residues. As DNA, the CDR3 is TGTGCCAGCAGCGCCAGATCTAGGGCTAGAACGGTCTTC. Encoded protein: CASSARSRARTVF.

This clonotype was counted many times. The CDR3 loop is CASSVDSETGKRKQYF. The CDR3 DNA reads as TGTGCCAGCAGCGTAGACAGCGAGACAGGGAAGCGTAAGCAGTACTTC. This chain connects TRBV9 to TRBJ2-7; 7 nucleotides line up with TRBD1. Trimming removed 0 bases from V and 8 bases from J; junction bases left unmatched: 14. The germline V gene has CDR1 SGDLS and CDR2 YYNGEE. The CDR3 runs 16 residues. Looking up the rest from reference TRBV9 and TRBJ2-7 gives the full variable domain: DSGVTQTPKHLITATGQRVTLRCSPRSGDLSVYWYQQSLDQGLQFLIQYYNGEERAKGNILERFSAQQFPDLHSELNLSSLELGDSALYFCASSVDSETGKRKQYFGPGTRLTVT.

This clonotype showed up many times. The V call is TRBV4-2, the J call TRBJ2-3, with D perhaps matching TRBD2 (7 bases). Trimming removed 0 bases from V and 6 bases from J, with 16 bases in between. The CDR3 totals 16 residues. Germline CDR1 and CDR2: LGHNA and YNFKEQ. CDR3 region: CASSQDVRGEGDTQYF. In nucleotides, the CDR3 is TGTGCCAGCAGCCAAGATGTAAGGGGGGAGGGGGATACGCAGTATTTT.

To note about this clonotype: Since a much larger clone is just one base distant, this may be a read error. The chain has TRBV5-6 and TRBJ1-6, with D unclear. This CDR3 has 16 residues. From germline, CDR1 is SGHDT and CDR2 YYEEEE. CDR3 sequence: CASSLWGSDYNSPLNF. The DNA for the CDR3 is TGTGCCAGCAGCTTGTGGGGTAGCGACTATAATTCACCCCTCAACTTT.

This clonotype has at least ten counts. This chain joins TRBV6-5 and TRBJ2-1; the match to TRBD2 covers 7 bases. Germline CDR1 MNHEY, CDR2 SVGAGI. V dropped 3 bases and J dropped 9; count of bases not matched to a gene: 20. The CDR3 runs 18 residues. In DNA, the CDR3 is TGTGCCAGCAGTTATTCGGTGAGCGGGAAGTGGGGTATCGGTGAGCAGTTCTTC. Its translation is CASSYSVSGKWGIGEQFF.

This clonotype has ten or more counts. The chain joins TRBV12-3 or TRBV12-4 to TRBJ2-3, with 12 bases lining up with TRBD2. CDR3 length: 15 amino acids. The V and J ends lost 6 bases and 6 bases, in that order; junction bases with no gene match: 7. The CDR3 DNA reads TGTGCCAGCAGCAAAACCGGGACTAGCGGGGATACGCAGTATTTT. Translating gives CASSKTGTSGDTQYF.

This clonotype was found a few times. The chain uses TRBV5-1 and TRBJ2-7; the match to TRBD2 covers 7 bases. Germline lookup yields CDR1 SGHRS and CDR2 YFSETQ. V lost 4 bases and J lost 1; bases outside the gene matches: 8. The CDR3 is 15 residues long. CDR3 amino acids: CASSPQGGTSYEQYF. CDR3 nucleotides: TGCGCCAGCAGCCCCCAGGGAGGGACTTCCTACGAGCAGTACTTC.